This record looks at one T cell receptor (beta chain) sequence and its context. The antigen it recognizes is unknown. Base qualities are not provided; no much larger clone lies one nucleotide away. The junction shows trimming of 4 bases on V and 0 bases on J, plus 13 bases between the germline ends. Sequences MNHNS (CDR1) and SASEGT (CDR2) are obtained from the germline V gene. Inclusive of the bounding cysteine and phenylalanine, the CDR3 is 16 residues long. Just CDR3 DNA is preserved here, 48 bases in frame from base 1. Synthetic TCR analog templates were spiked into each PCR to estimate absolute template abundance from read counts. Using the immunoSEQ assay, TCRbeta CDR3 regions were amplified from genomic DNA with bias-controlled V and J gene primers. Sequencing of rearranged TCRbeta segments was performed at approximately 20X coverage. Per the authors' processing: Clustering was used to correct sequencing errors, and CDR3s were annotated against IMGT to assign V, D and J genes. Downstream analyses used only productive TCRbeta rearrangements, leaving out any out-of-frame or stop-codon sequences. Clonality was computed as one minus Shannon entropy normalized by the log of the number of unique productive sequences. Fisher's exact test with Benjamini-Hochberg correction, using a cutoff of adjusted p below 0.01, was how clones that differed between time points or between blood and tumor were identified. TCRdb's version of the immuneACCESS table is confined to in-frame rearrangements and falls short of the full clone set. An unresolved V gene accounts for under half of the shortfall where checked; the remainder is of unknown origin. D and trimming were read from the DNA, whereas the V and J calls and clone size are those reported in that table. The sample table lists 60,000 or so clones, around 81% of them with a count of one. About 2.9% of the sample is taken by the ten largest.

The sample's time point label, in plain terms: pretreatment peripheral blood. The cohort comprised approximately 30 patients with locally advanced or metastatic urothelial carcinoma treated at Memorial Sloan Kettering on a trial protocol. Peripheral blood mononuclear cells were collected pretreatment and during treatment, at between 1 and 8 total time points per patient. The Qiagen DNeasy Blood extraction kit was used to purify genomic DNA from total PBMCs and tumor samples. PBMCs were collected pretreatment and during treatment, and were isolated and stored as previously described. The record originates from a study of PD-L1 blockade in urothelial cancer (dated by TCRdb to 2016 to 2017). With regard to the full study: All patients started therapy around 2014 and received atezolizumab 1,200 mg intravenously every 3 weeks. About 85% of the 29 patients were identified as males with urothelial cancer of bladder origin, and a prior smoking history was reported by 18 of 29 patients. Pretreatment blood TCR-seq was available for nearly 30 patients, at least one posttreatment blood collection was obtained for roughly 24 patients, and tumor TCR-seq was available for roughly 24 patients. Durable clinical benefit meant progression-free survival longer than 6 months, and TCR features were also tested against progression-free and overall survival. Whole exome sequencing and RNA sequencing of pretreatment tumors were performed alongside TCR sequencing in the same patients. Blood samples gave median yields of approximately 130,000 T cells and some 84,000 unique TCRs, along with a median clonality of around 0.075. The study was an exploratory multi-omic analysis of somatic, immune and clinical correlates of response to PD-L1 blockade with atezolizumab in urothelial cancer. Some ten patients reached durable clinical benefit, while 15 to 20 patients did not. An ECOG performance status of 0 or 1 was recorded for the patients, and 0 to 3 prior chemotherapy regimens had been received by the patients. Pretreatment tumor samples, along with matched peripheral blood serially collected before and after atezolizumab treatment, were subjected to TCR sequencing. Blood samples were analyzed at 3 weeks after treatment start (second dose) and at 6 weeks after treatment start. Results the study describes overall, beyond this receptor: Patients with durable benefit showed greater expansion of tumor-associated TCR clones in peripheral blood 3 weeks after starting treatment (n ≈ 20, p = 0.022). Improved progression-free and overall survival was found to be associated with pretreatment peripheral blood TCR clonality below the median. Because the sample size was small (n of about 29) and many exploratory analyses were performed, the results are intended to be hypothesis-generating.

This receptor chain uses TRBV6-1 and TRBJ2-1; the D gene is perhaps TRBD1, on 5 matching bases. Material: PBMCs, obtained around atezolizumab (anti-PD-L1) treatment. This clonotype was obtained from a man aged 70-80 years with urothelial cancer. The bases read TGTGCCAGCAGTGTTGCGGACACCGGCTCCTACAATGAGCAGTTCTTC. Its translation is CASSVADTGSYNEQFF.